The T cell receptor (beta chain) described here comes from a study of T cells in localized non-small cell lung cancer. The germline V and J ends were trimmed by 1 base and 3 bases, with 2 bases remaining between them. Germline CDR1 is SGHNT and CDR2 is YENEEA. The CDR3 is made up of 12 amino acids. Sequenced by immunoSEQ multiplex PCR; TCRdb stores in-frame clones only, minus some. The table records about 57,000 clones, 91% of them present only once. This chain joins TRBV11-3 and TRBJ2-3; D not certain. The sequence was collected from a man aged 35-69 years with stage I lung adenocarcinoma. This specimen was peripheral blood, taken before any cancer treatment. The CDR3 DNA reads as TGTGCCAGCAGCTTAGGGACAGATACGCAGTATTTT. As protein: CASSLGTDTQYF. The variable domain in full, with the rest retrieved from reference TRBV11-3 and TRBJ2-3, is EAGVVQSPRYKIIEKKQPVAFWCNPISGHNTLYWYLQNLGQGPELLIRYENEEAVDDSQLPKDRFSAERLKGVDSTLKIQPAELGDSAVYLCASSLGTDTQYFGPGTRLTVL.